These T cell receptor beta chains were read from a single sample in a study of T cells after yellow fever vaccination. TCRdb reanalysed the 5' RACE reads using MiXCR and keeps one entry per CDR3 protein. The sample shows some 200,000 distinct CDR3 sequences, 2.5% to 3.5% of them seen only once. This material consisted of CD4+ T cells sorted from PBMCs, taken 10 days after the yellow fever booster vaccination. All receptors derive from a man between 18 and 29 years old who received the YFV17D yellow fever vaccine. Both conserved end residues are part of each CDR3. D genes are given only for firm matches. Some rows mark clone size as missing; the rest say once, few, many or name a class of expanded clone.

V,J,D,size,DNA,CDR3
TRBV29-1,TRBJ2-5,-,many,TGCAGCGTGGACACAGTCCAAGAGACCCAGTACTTC,CSVDTVQETQYF
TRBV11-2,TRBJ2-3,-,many,TGTGCCAGCAGCCTGGGACTCGTGACTAGCACAGATACGCAGTATTTT,CASSLGLVTSTDTQYF
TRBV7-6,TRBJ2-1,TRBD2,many,TGTGCCAGCAGCTCCCTTAGCGGGGGGAATGAGCAGTTCTTC,CASSSLSGGNEQFF
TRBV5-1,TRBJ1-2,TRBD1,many,TGCGCCAGCAGCTATTTGACAGGGAATGGCTACACCTTC,CASSYLTGNGYTF
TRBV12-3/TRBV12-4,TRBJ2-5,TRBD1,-,TGTGCCAGCAGTCAAACAGGGGTGGAGACCCAGTACTTC,CASSQTGVETQYF
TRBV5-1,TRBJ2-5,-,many,TGCGCCAGCAGCTCCCGACAGCACCAAGAGACCCAGTACTTC,CASSSRQHQETQYF
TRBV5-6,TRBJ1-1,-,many,TGTGCCAGCACCTTCAAAGGCGGGACTGAAGCTTTCTTT,CASTFKGGTEAFF
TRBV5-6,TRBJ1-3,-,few,TGTGCCAGCAGCCGCGTGGCAGGACGTGGAAACACCATATATTTT,CASSRVAGRGNTIYF
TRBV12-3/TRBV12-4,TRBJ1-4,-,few,TGTGCCAGCAGCGCCTGGGGGGCAGAGACTGAACTGTTTTTT,CASSAWGAETELFF
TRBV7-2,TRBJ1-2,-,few,TGTGCCAGCAGGGAGAGGGGCTATGGCTACACCTTC,CASRERGYGYTF
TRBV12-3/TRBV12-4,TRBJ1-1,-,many,TGTGCCAGCAGTTTAGCGGTTGAAGCTTTCTTT,CASSLAVEAFF
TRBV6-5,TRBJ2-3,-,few,TGTGCCAGCAGTTACTCGACAGGACCCACAGATACGCAGTATTTT,CASSYSTGPTDTQYF
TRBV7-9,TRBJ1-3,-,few,TGTGCCAGCAGCTTAGGACGCGGCAGGGCCGGGGGAGGAAACACCATATATTTT,CASSLGRGRAGGGNTIYF
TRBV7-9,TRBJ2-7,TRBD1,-,TGTGCCAGCAGCAAAGCGACAGGGTTCTACGAGCAGTACTTC,CASSKATGFYEQYF
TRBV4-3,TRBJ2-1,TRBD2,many,TGCGCCAGCAGCCAAGCTAGCGGGGCCACAATAGGGGGGAATGAGCAGTTCTTC,CASSQASGATIGGNEQFF
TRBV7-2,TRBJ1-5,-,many,TGTGCCAGCAGCGGGGGACCGGGACAGCCCCAGCATTTT,CASSGGPGQPQHF
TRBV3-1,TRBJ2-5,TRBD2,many,TGTGCCAGCAGCCACCTGATGACGGGGGGGGTCTCGTCAGAGACCCAGTACTTC,CASSHLMTGGVSSETQYF
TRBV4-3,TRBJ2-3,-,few,TGCGCCAGCAGCCAAGATGTCATAACAGATACGCAGTATTTT,CASSQDVITDTQYF
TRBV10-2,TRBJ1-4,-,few,TGCGCCAGCAGTGAGACAGGCACGGGTGAAAAACTGTTTTTT,CASSETGTGEKLFF
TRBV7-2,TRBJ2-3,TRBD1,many,TGTGCCAGCAGCTACGAACAGGGGTCAGATACGCAGTATTTT,CASSYEQGSDTQYF
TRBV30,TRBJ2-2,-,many,TGTGCCTGGAGTCCGGGACTCGGAGGGGGGGAGCTGTTTTTT,CAWSPGLGGGELFF
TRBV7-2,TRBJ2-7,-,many,TGTGCCAGCAGCTGGGACGAGCAATACGAGCAGTACTTC,CASSWDEQYEQYF
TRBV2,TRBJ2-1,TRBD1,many,TGTGCCAGCAGACATGACGACAGGGCAAATGAGCAGTTCTTC,CASRHDDRANEQFF
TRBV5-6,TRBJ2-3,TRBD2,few,TGTGCCAGCAGCTTGGTTGCGGGGGTCACAGATACGCAGTATTTT,CASSLVAGVTDTQYF
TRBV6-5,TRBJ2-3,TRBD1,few,TGTGCCAGCAGATTTACAGGGGGGGATACGCAGTATTTT,CASRFTGGDTQYF
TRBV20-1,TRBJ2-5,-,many,TGCAGTGCTAGAGATTCCTTAAGGGGGGCCCGCCAAGAGACCCAGTACTTC,CSARDSLRGARQETQYF
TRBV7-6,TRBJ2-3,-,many,TGTGCCAGCAGCTTAGTACGGGCTGATACGCAGTATTTT,CASSLVRADTQYF
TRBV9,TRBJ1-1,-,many,TGTGCCAGCAGCGTAGTGGCCGGAAAGAGCACTGAAGCTTTCTTT,CASSVVAGKSTEAFF
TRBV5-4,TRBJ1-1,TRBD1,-,TGTGCCAGCAGCCTCCTAGGACAGGGGCGGTTGAACACTGAAGCTTTCTTT,CASSLLGQGRLNTEAFF
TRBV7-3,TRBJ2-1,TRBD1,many,TGTGCCAGCAGCTTAAACGGGGACAGTCTCAATGAGCAGTTCTTC,CASSLNGDSLNEQFF
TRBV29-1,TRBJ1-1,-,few,TGCAGCGTTGAGACCGCGCTCGACACTGAAGCTTTCTTT,CSVETALDTEAFF
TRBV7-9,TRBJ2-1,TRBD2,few,TGTGCCAGCAGCTTGTTCGGGACTAGCAATGAGCAGTTCTTC,CASSLFGTSNEQFF
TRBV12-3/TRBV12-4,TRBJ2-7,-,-,TGTGCCAGCAGACATCAGGGGGGGTCCTACGAGCAGTACTTC,CASRHQGGSYEQYF
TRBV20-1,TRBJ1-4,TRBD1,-,TGCAGTGCTAGCCCAATACAGGGGGCGCATGAAAAACTGTTTTTT,CSASPIQGAHEKLFF
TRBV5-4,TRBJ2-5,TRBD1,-,TGTGCCAGCAGCTTGGCCGCAGGGGGAGTTCGAGAGACCCAGTACTTC,CASSLAAGGVRETQYF
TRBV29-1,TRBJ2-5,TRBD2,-,TGCAGCGAGGCGGGGGGGAGCCAAGAGACCCAGTACTTC,CSEAGGSQETQYF
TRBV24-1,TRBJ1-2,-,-,TGTGCCACCAGTGAAGCAGGTTATAACTATGGCTACACCTTC,CATSEAGYNYGYTF
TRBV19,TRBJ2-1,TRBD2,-,TGTGCCAGTAGTAGCGGAGCGGGGGTGCCCAATGAGCAGTTCTTC,CASSSGAGVPNEQFF
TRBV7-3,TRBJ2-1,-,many,TGTGCCAGCAGCGGAGGCAACCGGGGGGAGCAGTTCTTC,CASSGGNRGEQFF
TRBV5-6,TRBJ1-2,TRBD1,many,TGTGCCAGCAGCCCCAGGGACAGAAACTATGGCTACACCTTC,CASSPRDRNYGYTF
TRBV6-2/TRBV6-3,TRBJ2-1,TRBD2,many,TGTGCCAGCAGTTACAGTCTAGCGGGCTACAATGAGCAGTTCTTC,CASSYSLAGYNEQFF